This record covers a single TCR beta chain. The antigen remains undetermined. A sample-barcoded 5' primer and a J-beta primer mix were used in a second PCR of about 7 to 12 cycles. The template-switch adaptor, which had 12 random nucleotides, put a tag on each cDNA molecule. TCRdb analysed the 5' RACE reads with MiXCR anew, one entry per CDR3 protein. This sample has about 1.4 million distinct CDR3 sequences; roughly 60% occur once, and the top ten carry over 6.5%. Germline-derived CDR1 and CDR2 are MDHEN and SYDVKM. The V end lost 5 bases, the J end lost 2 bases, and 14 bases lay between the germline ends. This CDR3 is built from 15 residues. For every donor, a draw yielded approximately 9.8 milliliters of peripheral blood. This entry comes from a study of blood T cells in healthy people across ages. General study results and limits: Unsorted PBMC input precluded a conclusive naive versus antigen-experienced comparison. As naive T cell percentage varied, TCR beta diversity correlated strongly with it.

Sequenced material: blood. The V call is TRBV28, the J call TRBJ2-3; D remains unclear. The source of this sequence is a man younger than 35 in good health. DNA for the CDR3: TGTGCCAGCAGTCCTAATAGAGCCTCCACAGATACGCAGTATTTT. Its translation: CASSPNRASTDTQYF.